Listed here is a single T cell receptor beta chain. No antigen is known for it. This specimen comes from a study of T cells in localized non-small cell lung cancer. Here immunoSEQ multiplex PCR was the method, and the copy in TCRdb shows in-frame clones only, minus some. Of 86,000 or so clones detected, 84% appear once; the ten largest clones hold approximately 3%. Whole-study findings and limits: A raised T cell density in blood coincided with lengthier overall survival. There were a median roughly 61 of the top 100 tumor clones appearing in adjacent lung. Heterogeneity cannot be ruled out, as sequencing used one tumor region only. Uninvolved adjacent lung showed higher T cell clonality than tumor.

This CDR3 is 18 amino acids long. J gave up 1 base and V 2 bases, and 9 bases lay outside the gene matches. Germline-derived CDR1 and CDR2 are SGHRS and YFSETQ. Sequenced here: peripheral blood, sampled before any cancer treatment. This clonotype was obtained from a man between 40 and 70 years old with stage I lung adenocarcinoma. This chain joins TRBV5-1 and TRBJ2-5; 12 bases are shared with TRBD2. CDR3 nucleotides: TGCGCCAGCAGCTTAGGCCCTAGCGGGAGGGCCCGCCAAGAGACCCAGTACTTC. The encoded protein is CASSLGPSGRARQETQYF.